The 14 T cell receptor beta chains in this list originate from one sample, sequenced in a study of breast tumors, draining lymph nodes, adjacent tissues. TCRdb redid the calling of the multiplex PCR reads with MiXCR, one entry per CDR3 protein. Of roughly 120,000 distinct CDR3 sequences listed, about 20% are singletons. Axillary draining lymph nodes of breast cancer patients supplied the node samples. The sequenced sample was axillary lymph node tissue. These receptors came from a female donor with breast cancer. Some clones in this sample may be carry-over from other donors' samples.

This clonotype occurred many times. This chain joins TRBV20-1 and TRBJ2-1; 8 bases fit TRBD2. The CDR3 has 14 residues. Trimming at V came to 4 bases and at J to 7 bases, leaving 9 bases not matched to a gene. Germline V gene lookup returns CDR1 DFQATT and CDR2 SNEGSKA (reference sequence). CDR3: CSATWRGASNEQFF. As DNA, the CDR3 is TGCAGTGCTACCTGGCGGGGGGCATCTAATGAGCAGTTCTTC.

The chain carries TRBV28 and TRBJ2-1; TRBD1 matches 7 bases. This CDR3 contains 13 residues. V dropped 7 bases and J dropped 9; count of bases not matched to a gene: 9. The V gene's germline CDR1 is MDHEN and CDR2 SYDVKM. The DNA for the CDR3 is TGTGCCAGCACCGCCACAGGGGTAGTTGAGCAGTTCTTC. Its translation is CASTATGVVEQFF.

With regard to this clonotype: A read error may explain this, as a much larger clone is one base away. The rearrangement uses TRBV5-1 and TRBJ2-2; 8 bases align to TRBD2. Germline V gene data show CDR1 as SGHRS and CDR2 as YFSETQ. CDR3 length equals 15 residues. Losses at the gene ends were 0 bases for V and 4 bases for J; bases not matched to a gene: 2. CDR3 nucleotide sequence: TGCGCCAGCAGCTTGGTTCGGGGGGGCACCGGGGAGCTGTTTTTT. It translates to CASSLVRGGTGELFF.

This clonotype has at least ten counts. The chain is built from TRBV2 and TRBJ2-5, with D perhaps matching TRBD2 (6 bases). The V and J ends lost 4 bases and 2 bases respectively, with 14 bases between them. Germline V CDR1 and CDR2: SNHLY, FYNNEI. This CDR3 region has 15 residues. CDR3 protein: CASSGEAGTQETQYF. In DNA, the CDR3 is TGTGCCAGCAGTGGTGAAGCGGGCACACAAGAGACCCAGTACTTC.

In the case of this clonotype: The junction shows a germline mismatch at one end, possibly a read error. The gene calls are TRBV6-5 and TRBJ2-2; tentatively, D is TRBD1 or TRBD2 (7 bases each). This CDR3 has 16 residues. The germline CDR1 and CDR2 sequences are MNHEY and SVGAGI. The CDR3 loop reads CASSYQGGSLTGELSF. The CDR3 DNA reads TGTGCCAGCAGTTACCAGGGGGGGAGCCTTACCGGGGAGCTGTCTTTT.

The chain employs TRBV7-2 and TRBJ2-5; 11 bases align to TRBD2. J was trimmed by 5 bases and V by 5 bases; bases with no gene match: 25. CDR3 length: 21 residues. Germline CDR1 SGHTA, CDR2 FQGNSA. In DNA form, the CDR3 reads TGTGCCAGCAGCCCGCGCGGCTTAAGACTAGCGGGACAGGGAGGTTCGGAGACCCAGTACTTC. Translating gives CASSPRGLRLAGQGGSETQYF.

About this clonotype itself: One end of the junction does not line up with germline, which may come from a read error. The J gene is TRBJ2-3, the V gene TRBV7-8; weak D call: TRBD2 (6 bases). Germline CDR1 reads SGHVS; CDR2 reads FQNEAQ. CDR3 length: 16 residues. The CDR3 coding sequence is TGTGCCAGCAGCTCGGGGAGGTTATCGTCCACAGATACGCGGTATTTT. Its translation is CASSSGRLSSTDTRYF.

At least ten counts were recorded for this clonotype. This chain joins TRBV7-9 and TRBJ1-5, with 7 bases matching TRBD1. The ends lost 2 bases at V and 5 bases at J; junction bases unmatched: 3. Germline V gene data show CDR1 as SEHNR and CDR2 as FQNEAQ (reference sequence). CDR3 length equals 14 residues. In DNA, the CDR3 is TGTGCCAGCAGCTTAACAGGGGACCATCAGCCCCAGCATTTT. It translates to CASSLTGDHQPQHF.

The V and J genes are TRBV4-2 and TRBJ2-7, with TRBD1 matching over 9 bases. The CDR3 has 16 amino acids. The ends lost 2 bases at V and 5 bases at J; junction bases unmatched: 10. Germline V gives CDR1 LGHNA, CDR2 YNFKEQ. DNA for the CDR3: TGTGCCAGCAGCCAATTTCTTACCCGGACAGGGGACGAGCAGTACTTC. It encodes CASSQFLTRTGDEQYF.

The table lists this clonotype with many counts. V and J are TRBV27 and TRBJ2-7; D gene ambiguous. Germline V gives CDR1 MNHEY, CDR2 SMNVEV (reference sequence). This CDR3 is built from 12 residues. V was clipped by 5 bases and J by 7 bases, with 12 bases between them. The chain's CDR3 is CASSPDLGEQYF. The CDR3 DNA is TGTGCCAGCAGTCCGGACCTAGGGGAGCAGTACTTC.

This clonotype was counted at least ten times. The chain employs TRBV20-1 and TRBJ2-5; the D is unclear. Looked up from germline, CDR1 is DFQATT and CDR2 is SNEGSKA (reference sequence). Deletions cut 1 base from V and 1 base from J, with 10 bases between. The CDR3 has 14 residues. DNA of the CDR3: TGCAGTGCTAGAGTGACTCAACCCCAAGAGACCCAGTACTTC. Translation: CSARVTQPQETQYF.

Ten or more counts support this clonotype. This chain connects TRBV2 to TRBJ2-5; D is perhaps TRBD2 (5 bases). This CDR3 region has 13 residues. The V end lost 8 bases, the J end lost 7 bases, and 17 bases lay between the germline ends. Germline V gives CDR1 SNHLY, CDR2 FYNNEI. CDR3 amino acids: CASRWSGRGTQYF. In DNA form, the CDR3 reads TGTGCCAGCCGGTGGTCCGGCCGGGGGACCCAGTACTTC.

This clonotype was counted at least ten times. The CDR3 loop reads CASSQNGAGYEQYF. In DNA form, the CDR3 reads TGTGCCAGCAGCCAAAACGGTGCGGGTTACGAGCAGTACTTC. The V call is TRBV3-1, the J call TRBJ2-7; D is perhaps TRBD2 (5 bases). Per germline, CDR1 LGHDT and CDR2 YNNKEL (reference sequence). The CDR3 is 14 residues long. The ends were cut back, 2 bases at V and 4 bases at J, with 12 bases in the middle.

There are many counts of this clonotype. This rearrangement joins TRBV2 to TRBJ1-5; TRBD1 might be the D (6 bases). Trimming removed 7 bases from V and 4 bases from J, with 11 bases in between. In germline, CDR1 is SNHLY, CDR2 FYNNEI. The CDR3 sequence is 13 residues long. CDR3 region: CASTSGVNQPQHF. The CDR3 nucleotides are TGTGCCAGCACCTCAGGGGTAAATCAGCCCCAGCATTTT. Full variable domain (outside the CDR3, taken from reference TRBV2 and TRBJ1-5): EPEVTQTPSHQVTQMGQEVILRCVPISNHLYFYWYRQILGQKVEFLVSFYNNEISEKSEIFDDQFSVERPDGSNFTLKIRSTKLEDSAMYFCASTSGVNQPQHFGDGTRLSIL.